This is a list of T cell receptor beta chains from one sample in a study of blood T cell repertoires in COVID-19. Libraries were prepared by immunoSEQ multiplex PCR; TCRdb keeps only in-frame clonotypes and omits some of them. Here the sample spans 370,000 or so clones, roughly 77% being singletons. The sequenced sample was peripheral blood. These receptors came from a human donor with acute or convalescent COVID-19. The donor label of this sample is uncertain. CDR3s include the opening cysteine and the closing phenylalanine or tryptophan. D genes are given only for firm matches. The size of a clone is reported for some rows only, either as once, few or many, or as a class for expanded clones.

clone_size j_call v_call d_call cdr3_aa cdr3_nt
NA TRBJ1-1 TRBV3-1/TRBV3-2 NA CASSLWRATEAFF TGTGCCAGCAGCCTTTGGAGGGCCACTGAAGCTTTCTTT
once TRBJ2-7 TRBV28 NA CASSLIGRATLREQYF TGTGCCAGCAGTTTAATAGGCAGGGCCACGCTGAGGGAGCAGTACTTC
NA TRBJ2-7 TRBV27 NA CASSLVGGDRSEQYF TGTGCCAGCAGTTTAGTTGGCGGGGATCGAAGCGAGCAGTACTTC
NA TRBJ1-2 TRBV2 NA CASSEGPPELYGYTF TGTGCCAGCAGTGAAGGGCCTCCAGAACTATATGGCTACACCTTC
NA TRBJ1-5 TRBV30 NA CAWSVKGDGWSGNQPQHF TGTGCCTGGAGCGTCAAGGGGGATGGTTGGTCCGGCAATCAGCCCCAGCATTTT
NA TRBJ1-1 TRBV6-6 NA CASSYSNRAFF TGTGCCAGCAGTTATTCTAACCGAGCTTTCTTT
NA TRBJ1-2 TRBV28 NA CASSFSQYGYTF TGTGCCAGCAGTTTCAGTCAGTATGGCTACACCTTC
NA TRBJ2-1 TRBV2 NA CASSGQSYNEQFF TGTGCCAGCAGTGGACAGTCTTACAATGAGCAGTTCTTC
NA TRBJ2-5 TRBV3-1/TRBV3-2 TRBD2 CASSRGLAGRETQYF TGTGCCAGCAGTCGCGGACTAGCGGGGAGGGAGACCCAGTACTTC
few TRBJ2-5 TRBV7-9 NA CASSLRQGLETQYF TGTGCCAGCAGCTTGCGGCAGGGACTAGAGACCCAGTACTTC
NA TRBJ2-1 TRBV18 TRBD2 CASSLLTSGRHNEQFF TGTGCCAGCTCACTGTTAACTAGCGGGAGACACAATGAGCAGTTCTTC
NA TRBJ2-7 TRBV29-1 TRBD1 CSVEDQGGQGAYEQYF TGCAGCGTTGAAGATCAAGGGGGACAGGGTGCCTACGAGCAGTACTTC
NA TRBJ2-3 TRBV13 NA CASSSGLASVTDTQYF TGTGCCAGCAGCTCGGGACTGGCTTCAGTGACAGATACGCAGTATTTT
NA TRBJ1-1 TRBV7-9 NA CASSLGRGRVSTEAFF TGTGCCAGCAGCTTAGGGCGGGGCAGGGTAAGCACTGAAGCTTTCTTT
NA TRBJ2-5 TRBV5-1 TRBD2 CASRGSGGVETQYF TGCGCCAGCAGGGGGAGCGGGGGGGTAGAGACCCAGTACTTC
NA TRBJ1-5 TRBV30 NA CAWRDGENQPQHF TGTGCCTGGAGGGACGGGGAAAATCAGCCCCAGCATTTT
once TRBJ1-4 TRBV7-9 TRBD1 CASSLEGTATNEKLFF TGTGCCAGCAGCTTAGAGGGGACAGCAACTAATGAAAAACTGTTTTTT
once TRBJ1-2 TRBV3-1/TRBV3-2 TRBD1 CASSRQGAGGYTF TGTGCCAGCAGCCGACAGGGGGCGGGAGGCTACACCTTC
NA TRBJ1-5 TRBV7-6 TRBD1 CASSDRVTGNQPQHF TGTGCCAGCAGCGACAGGGTTACGGGCAATCAGCCCCAGCATTTT
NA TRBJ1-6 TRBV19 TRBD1 CASSRIGDRATLHF TGTGCCAGTAGTAGAATTGGGGACAGGGCTACCCTCCACTTT
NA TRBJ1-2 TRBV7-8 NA CASSQNLQDANYGYTF TGTGCCAGCAGCCAAAATTTACAGGACGCTAACTATGGCTACACCTTC
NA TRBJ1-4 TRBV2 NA CASSYDTGFSEKLFF TGTGCCAGCAGCTATGACACAGGGTTTTCTGAAAAACTGTTTTTT
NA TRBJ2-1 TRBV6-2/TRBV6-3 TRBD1 CASSPWDSLQYNEQFF TGTGCCAGCAGCCCTTGGGACAGCCTACAATACAATGAGCAGTTCTTC
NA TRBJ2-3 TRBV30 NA CAWSVLAHTQYF TGTGCCTGGAGTGTACTAGCACATACGCAGTATTTT
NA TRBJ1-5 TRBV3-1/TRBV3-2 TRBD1 CASSQSPGQGFDSNQPQHF TGTGCCAGCAGCCAATCGCCGGGACAGGGCTTTGATAGCAATCAGCCCCAGCATTTT
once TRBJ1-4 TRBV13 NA CASSPDRVSEKLFF TGTGCCAGCAGCCCGGACAGAGTATCAGAAAAACTGTTTTTT
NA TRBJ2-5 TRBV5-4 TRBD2 CASGSSSGGAGRKTQYF TGTGCCAGCGGGAGCTCTAGCGGGGGGGCCGGTAGGAAGACCCAGTACTTC
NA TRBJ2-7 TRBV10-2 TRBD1 CASSATGTAAYEQYF TGCGCCAGCAGTGCTACCGGGACAGCAGCCTACGAGCAGTACTTC
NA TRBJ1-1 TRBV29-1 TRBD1 CSVADRVNTEAFF TGCAGCGTCGCCGACAGGGTAAACACTGAAGCTTTCTTT
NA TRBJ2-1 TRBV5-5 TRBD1 CASSLTTGNEQFF TGTGCCAGCAGTTTAACGACAGGGAATGAGCAGTTCTTC
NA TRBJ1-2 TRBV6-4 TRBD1 CASSRDRGYGYTF TGTGCCAGCAGCCGGGACAGGGGGTATGGCTACACCTTC
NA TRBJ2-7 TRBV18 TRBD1 CASSKGQSSYEQYF TGTGCCAGCTCAAAGGGACAGTCCTCCTACGAGCAGTACTTC
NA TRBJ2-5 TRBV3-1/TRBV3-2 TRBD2 CASSLIAGPTQETQYF TGTGCCAGCAGCTTAATAGCGGGGCCGACCCAAGAGACCCAGTACTTC
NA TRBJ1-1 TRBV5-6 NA CASTQQGRGNTEAFF TGTGCCAGCACCCAACAGGGTCGGGGCAACACTGAAGCTTTCTTT
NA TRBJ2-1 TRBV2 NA CASRNELADPYNEQFF TGTGCCAGCAGGAACGAACTAGCAGACCCCTACAATGAGCAGTTCTTC
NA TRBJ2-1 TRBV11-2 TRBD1 CASSSSLDRVYNEQFF TGTGCCAGCAGCTCTTCGTTGGACAGGGTCTACAATGAGCAGTTCTTC
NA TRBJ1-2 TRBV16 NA CASSPLTSRGYGYTF TGTGCCAGCAGCCCACTGACGAGCAGGGGCTATGGCTACACCTTC
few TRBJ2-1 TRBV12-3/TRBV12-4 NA CASSHRIDNEQFF TGTGCCAGCAGCCATAGAATTGACAATGAGCAGTTCTTC
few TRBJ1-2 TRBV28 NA CASSLRSGYTF TGTGCCAGCAGTTTACGGTCTGGCTACACCTTC
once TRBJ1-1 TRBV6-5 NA CASRVSGGTEAFF TGTGCCAGCAGAGTTTCCGGGGGGACTGAAGCTTTCTTT
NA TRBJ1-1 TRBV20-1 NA CSADTDTEAFF TGCAGTGCCGACACTGACACTGAAGCTTTCTTT
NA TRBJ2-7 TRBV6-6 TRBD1 CASTSRGYGSYEQYF TGTGCCAGCACCTCCAGGGGGTATGGGTCCTACGAGCAGTACTTC
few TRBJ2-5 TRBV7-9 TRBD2 CASFRTSGYLQETQYF TGTGCCAGCTTCAGGACTAGCGGTTACCTCCAAGAGACCCAGTACTTC
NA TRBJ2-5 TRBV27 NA CASSLGQGQGTQYF TGTGCCAGCAGTTTAGGCCAGGGCCAGGGGACCCAGTACTTC
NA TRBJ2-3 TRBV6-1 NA CASSEALLTDTQYF TGTGCCAGCAGTGAAGCGCTCCTAACAGATACGCAGTATTTT
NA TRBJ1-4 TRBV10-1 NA CASSRGRGADEKLFF TGCGCCAGCAGCCGCGGTCGGGGAGCGGATGAAAAACTGTTTTTT
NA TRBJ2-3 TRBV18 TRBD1 CASSPRQGMGDTQYF TGTGCCAGCTCACCACGACAGGGTATGGGAGATACGCAGTATTTT